What follows are 25 T cell receptor beta chains derived from one specimen sequenced in a study of PD-1 blockade in mismatch repair-deficient tumors. Here immunoSEQ multiplex PCR was the method, and the copy in TCRdb shows in-frame clones only, minus some. The table has 40,000 to 60,000 clones, roughly 80% seen once. The sequenced sample was peripheral blood, obtained 4 weeks after starting pembrolizumab. The receptors were sampled from an adult with mismatch repair-deficient cancer.

The chain combines TRBV21-1 with TRBJ2-1; whether TRBD2, the table's D call, matches the DNA was not checked. TRBV21-1 is reported as a pseudogene. This CDR3 is 17 amino acids long. CDR3 bases: TGTGCCAGCAGCAAAGAGGTAAGCGCCAACTCCTACAATGAGCAGTTCTTC. Protein sequence: CASSKEVSANSYNEQFF.

This clone was counted between two and nine times. The chain carries TRBV4-2 and TRBJ1-5; 11 bases are a match to TRBD1. J gave up 5 bases and V 0 bases, and 3 bases lay outside the gene matches. This CDR3 region has 16 residues. Germline V gene sequence: CDR1 LGHNA, CDR2 YNFKEQ. The CDR3 protein is CASSQEWTGGYQPQHF. CDR3 DNA sequence: TGTGCCAGCAGCCAAGAGTGGACAGGGGGCTATCAGCCCCAGCATTTT.

The CDR3: CAWSAGTVPYEQYF. DNA for the CDR3: TGTGCCTGGAGTGCCGGGACAGTCCCGTACGAGCAGTACTTC. J is TRBJ2-7 and V is TRBV30; TRBD1 matches 7 bases. The V gene end was trimmed by 1 base and the J gene end by 4 bases; junction bases not matched to a gene: 7. The germline gives CDR1 GTSNPN, CDR2 SVGIG (reference sequence). CDR3 length equals 14 residues.

This chain connects TRBV5-4 to TRBJ2-5; 12 bases align to TRBD2. V was pared by 4 bases and J by 3 bases, with 7 bases of the junction left unmatched. This CDR3 is built from 16 residues. Germline-derived CDR1 and CDR2 are SGHNT and YYREEE (reference sequence). CDR3 sequence: CASSPRLAGVEETQYF. CDR3 bases: TGTGCCAGCAGCCCCAGACTAGCGGGAGTGGAAGAGACCCAGTACTTC.

The V and J genes are TRBV27 and TRBJ2-7; D is tentatively TRBD1 or TRBD2 (5 bases each). The germline V gene encodes CDR1 MNHEY and CDR2 SMNVEV (reference sequence). The germline V and J ends were trimmed by 6 bases and 3 bases, with 9 bases remaining between them. CDR3 size: 12 residues. CDR3 sequence reads: CASSPGGYEQYF. CDR3 nucleotide sequence: TGTGCCAGCAGCCCTGGGGGCTACGAGCAGTACTTC.

The chain joins TRBV7-3 to TRBJ1-1; 7 bases agree with TRBD1. Germline V CDR1 and CDR2: SGHTA, FQGTGA. The CDR3 loop spans 15 amino acids. Trimming took 5 bases from V and 1 from J; bases not matched to a gene: 7. CDR3 in amino acids: CASSPGGGRNTEAFF. The CDR3 DNA reads TGTGCCAGCAGCCCAGGGGGGGGTCGGAACACTGAAGCTTTCTTT. Together with reference TRBV7-3 and TRBJ1-1, the CDR3 gives the full variable domain: GAGVSQTPSNKVTEKGKYVELRCDPISGHTALYWYRQSLGQGPEFLIYFQGTGAADDSGLPNDRFFAVRPEGSVSTLKIQRTERGDSAVYLCASSPGGGRNTEAFFGQGTRLTVV.

V is TRBV2 and J is TRBJ2-7; D remains ambiguous. The germline gives CDR1 SNHLY, CDR2 FYNNEI. V lost 4 bases to trimming and J lost 6 bases, with 7 bases between them. The CDR3 length is 11 residues. CDR3 nucleotides: TGTGCCAGCAGTGCCCGGTCCGAGCAGTACTTC. It codes for CASSARSEQYF.

This chain joins TRBV30 and TRBJ2-1, with 10 bases that match TRBD2. V lost 1 base to trimming and J lost 8 bases; unmatched junction nucleotides: 8. CDR3 length: 15 amino acids. Germline lookup yields CDR1 GTSNPN and CDR2 SVGIG (reference sequence). The chain's CDR3 is CAWSGLAGTSDEQFF. CDR3 nucleotide sequence: TGTGCCTGGAGTGGATTAGCGGGGACTAGCGATGAGCAGTTCTTC.

The V call is TRBV9, the J call TRBJ2-7; D gene unclear. This CDR3 has 13 residues. V lost 0 bases, J lost 7 bases, and 11 bases lay in between. Looked up from germline, CDR1 is SGDLS and CDR2 is YYNGEE. The DNA for the CDR3 is TGTGCCAGCAGCGTAGAGCCGAAGGCTGAGCAGTACTTC. Translated: CASSVEPKAEQYF.

The chain recombines TRBV6-1 with TRBJ2-7, with a weak D call TRBD1 (6 bases). Trimming cost V 2 bases and J 4 bases, with 12 bases left between them. This CDR3 has 14 amino acids. The V gene's germline CDR1 is MNHNS and CDR2 SASEGT. The CDR3 sequence is CASSEPTGIYEQYF. The CDR3 DNA follows: TGTGCCAGCAGTGAACCGACAGGTATTTACGAGCAGTACTTC.

The J gene is TRBJ2-3, the V gene TRBV11-2, with 10 bases fitting TRBD2. CDR1 and CDR2 (germline): SGHAT, FQNNGV. Trimming at V came to 1 base and at J to 1 base, leaving 5 bases not matched to a gene. CDR3 size: 17 residues. The CDR3 DNA follows: TGTGCCAGCAGCTTAGGAGTCCTAGCGGGAGGCACAGATACGCAGTATTTT. Translated: CASSLGVLAGGTDTQYF.

This clone was seen more than once but under ten times. This chain connects TRBV27 to TRBJ2-7; tentatively, D is TRBD1 or TRBD2 (5 bases each). Trimming took off 5 bases at V and 2 bases at J, with 13 bases between the two ends. CDR1 and CDR2 from the germline V gene are MNHEY and SMNVEV (reference sequence). There are 14 residues in the CDR3. The CDR3 region is CASSITEGPYEQYF. Here the CDR3 DNA reads TGTGCCAGCAGTATCACCGAGGGGCCCTACGAGCAGTACTTC.

This clone was counted only a few times. The genes are TRBV27 and TRBJ1-2; D gene uncertain. V lost 4 bases and J lost 3, with 18 bases in between. This CDR3 spans 16 amino acids. Looked up from germline, CDR1 is MNHEY and CDR2 is SMNVEV (reference sequence). For the CDR3, the DNA is TGTGCCAGCAGTTCCCCTACATCAGCCGGATACTATGGCTACACCTTC. This encodes CASSSPTSAGYYGYTF.

The rearrangement links TRBV5-4 to TRBJ1-2; D may be TRBD1 (6 bases). CDR1 and CDR2 (germline): SGHNT, YYREEE (reference sequence). There are 14 residues in the CDR3. V lost 0 bases and J 6 bases, leaving 12 bases between the germline ends. CDR3: CASSLVGGGNGYTF. DNA for the CDR3: TGTGCCAGCAGCTTGGTAGGGGGTGGGAATGGCTACACCTTC.

V gene TRBV6-5 combines with J gene TRBJ2-1; a weak D match, TRBD1 (5 bases). Germline V lookup: CDR1 MNHEY, CDR2 SVGAGI. V was clipped by 10 bases and J by 1 base, with 8 bases between them. The CDR3 is 12 amino acids. The CDR3 DNA is TGTGCCACTGGACATTCCTACAATGAGCAGTTCTTC. Amino acid sequence: CATGHSYNEQFF.

CDR3 nucleotide sequence: TGTGCCAGCAGTGAATGGTCGAACACTGAAGCTTTCTTT. It codes for CASSEWSNTEAFF. This chain joins TRBV6-1 and TRBJ1-1; D gene ambiguous. The CDR3 spans 13 residues. Looked up from germline, CDR1 is MNHNS and CDR2 is SASEGT. V was cut by 2 bases and J by 1 base, with 5 bases left in between.

The chain joins TRBV6-1 to TRBJ1-1; D perhaps matches TRBD1 (5 bases). The CDR3 loop spans 12 amino acids. Germline loops: CDR1 MNHNS, CDR2 SASEGT. The germline V and J ends were trimmed by 4 bases and 5 bases, with 8 bases remaining between them. CDR3 nucleotides: TGTGCCAGCAGTGGGGGGTATACTGAAGCTTTCTTT. Its translation: CASSGGYTEAFF.

The V call is TRBV4-1, the J call TRBJ2-7; D gene unclear. The germline CDR1 and CDR2 sequences are MGHRA and YSYEKL. Between the trimmed V and J ends, which lost 4 bases and 0 bases, there was a span of 7 bases. This CDR3 comprises 13 residues. DNA of the CDR3: TGCGCCAGCAGCCTACGTCTCTCCTACGAGCAGTACTTC. Translated, it gives CASSLRLSYEQYF.

V and J are TRBV29-1 and TRBJ2-7; possibly TRBD1 for D (5 bases). Germline CDR1 SQVTM, CDR2 ANQGSEA. Between the trimmed V and J ends, which lost 7 bases and 6 bases, there was a span of 16 bases. The CDR3 consists of 12 residues. The CDR3 DNA reads as TGCAGCGGTGGACAAGGATGGGGCGAGCAGTACTTC. Its translation is CSGGQGWGEQYF.

This clone was observed a handful of times. The chain uses TRBV7-9 and TRBJ1-2, with TRBD1 as a possible D gene (6 bases). Germline V gene sequence: CDR1 SEHNR, CDR2 FQNEAQ (reference sequence). Trimming took 3 bases from V and 10 from J, leaving 12 bases between them. The CDR3 is made up of 12 amino acids. CDR3 amino acids: CASSLEGGDYTF. CDR3 bases: TGTGCCAGCAGCTTGGAAGGGGGGGACTACACCTTC.

The chain combines TRBV4-1 with TRBJ2-7; 9 bases fit TRBD2. V shed 4 bases, J shed 1 base, and the junction held 5 bases outside the gene matches. The CDR3 spans 15 residues. CDR1 and CDR2 from the germline V gene are MGHRA and YSYEKL. CDR3 bases: TGCGCCAGCAGCCCACGAGCGGGAGGTTCCTACGAGCAGTACTTC. Translating gives CASSPRAGGSYEQYF.

The rearrangement links TRBV7-9 to TRBJ2-1; 8 positions match TRBD2. V shed 5 bases, J shed 4 bases, and the junction held 13 bases outside the gene matches. The CDR3 totals 17 residues. Germline V lookup: CDR1 SEHNR, CDR2 FQNEAQ (reference sequence). The CDR3 spells CASSHKEGTRNYNEQFF. The CDR3 nucleotides are TGTGCCAGCAGCCACAAGGAAGGGACTAGGAATTACAATGAGCAGTTCTTC.

This clone has just a few counts. The rearrangement uses TRBV6-1 and TRBJ1-2; 8 bases align to TRBD1. The V and J ends lost 6 bases and 3 bases, in that order; junction bases with no gene match: 3. CDR1 is MNHNS, CDR2 SASEGT, per germline. This CDR3 is built from 13 residues. This CDR3 reads CASSLDRDYGYTF. For the CDR3, the DNA is TGTGCCAGCAGCCTGGACAGGGACTATGGCTACACCTTC.

J is TRBJ2-1 and V is TRBV13; 13 bases agree with TRBD2. This CDR3 contains 16 residues. Losses at the gene ends were 5 bases for V and 5 bases for J; bases not matched to a gene: 6. CDR1 is PRHDT, CDR2 FYEKMQ, per germline (reference sequence). CDR3 nucleotides: TGTGCCAGCAGCGGAACCGGGACTAGCGGGAACAATGAGCAGTTCTTC. Translated, it gives CASSGTGTSGNNEQFF.

This clone was counted a single time. The chain links TRBV10-3 to TRBJ2-7; 9 nucleotides match TRBD2. The CDR3 covers 16 residues. Trimming removed 6 bases from V and 5 bases from J; junction bases left unmatched: 14. Germline V lookup: CDR1 ENHRY, CDR2 SYGVKD. Here the CDR3 reads CAIRGEGAGGHNEQYF. CDR3 nucleotide sequence: TGTGCCATCAGGGGAGAGGGCGCGGGAGGGCATAACGAGCAGTACTTC.